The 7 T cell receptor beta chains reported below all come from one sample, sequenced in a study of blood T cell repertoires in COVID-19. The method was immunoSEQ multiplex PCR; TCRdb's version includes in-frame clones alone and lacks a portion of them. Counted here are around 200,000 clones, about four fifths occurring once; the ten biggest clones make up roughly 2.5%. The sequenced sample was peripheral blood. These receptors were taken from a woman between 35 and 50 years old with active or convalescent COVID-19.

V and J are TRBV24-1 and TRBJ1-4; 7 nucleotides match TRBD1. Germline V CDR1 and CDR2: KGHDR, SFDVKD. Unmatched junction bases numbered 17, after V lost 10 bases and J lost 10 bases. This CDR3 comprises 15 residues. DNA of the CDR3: TGTGCCACTAGGGGACAGCTGAAGATCCCGGGAAAACTGTTTTTT. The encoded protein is CATRGQLKIPGKLFF.

CDR3 residues: CASSIALGTFPPNQPQHF. DNA of the CDR3: TGTGCCAGTAGTATAGCTCTTGGCACATTCCCCCCAAATCAGCCCCAGCATTTT. The V call is TRBV19, the J call TRBJ1-5; no clear D. Germline V gene sequence: CDR1 LNHDA, CDR2 SQIVND (reference sequence). V lost 1 base and J lost 4, with 20 bases in between. The CDR3 sequence is 18 residues long.

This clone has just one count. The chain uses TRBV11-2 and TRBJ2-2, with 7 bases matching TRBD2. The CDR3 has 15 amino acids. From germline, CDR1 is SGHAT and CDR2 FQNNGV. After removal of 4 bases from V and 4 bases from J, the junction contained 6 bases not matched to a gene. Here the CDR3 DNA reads TGTGCCAGCAGCTCACGGACTAGTACCACCGGGGAGCTGTTTTTT. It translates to CASSSRTSTTGELFF.

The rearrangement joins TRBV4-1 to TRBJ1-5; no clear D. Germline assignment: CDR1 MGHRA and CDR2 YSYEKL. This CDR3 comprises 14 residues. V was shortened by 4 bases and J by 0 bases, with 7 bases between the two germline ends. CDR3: CASSPDISNQPQHF. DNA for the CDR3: TGCGCCAGCAGCCCTGACATTAGCAATCAGCCCCAGCATTTT.

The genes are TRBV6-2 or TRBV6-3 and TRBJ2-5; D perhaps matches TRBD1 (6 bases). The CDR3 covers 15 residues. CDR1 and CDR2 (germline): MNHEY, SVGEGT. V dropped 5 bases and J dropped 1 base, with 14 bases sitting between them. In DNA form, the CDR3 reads TGTGCCAGCAGTCCGGCAGGGGAAAGCCAAGAGACCCAGTACTTC. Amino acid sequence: CASSPAGESQETQYF.

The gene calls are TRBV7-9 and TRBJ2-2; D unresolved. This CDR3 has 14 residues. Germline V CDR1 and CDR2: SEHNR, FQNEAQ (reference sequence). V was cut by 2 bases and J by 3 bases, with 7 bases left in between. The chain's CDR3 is CASSLISHTGELFF. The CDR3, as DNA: TGTGCCAGCAGCTTAATCTCCCACACCGGGGAGCTGTTTTTT. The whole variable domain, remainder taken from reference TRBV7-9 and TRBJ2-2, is DTGVSQNPRHKITKRGQNVTFRCDPISEHNRLYWYRQTLGQGPEFLTYFQNEAQLEKSRLLSDRFSAERPKGSFSTLEIQRTEQGDSAMYLCASSLISHTGELFFGEGSRLTVL.

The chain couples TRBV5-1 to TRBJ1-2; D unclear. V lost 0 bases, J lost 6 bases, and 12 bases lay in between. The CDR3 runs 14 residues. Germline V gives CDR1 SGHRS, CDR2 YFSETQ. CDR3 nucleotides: TGCGCCAGCAGCTTGGATTCCAGATCAAATGGCTACACCTTC. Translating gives CASSLDSRSNGYTF.